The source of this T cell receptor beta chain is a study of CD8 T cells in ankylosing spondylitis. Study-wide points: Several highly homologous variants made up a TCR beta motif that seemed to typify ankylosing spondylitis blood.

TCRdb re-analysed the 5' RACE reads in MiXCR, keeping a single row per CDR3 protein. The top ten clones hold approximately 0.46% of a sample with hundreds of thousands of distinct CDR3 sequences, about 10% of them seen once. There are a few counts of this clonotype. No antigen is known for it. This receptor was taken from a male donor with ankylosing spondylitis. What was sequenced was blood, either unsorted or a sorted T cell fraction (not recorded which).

The CDR3 reads CSATTGPLNTEAFF. The CDR3, as DNA: TGCAGTGCTACCACGGGACCTCTGAACACTGAAGCTTTCTTT. The V call is TRBV20-1, the J call TRBJ1-1, with D tentatively TRBD1 (5 bases). Per the germline V gene, CDR1 is DFQATT and CDR2 is SNEGSKA (reference sequence). This CDR3 region has 14 residues. V lost 4 bases to trimming and J lost 0 bases, with 12 bases between them.